This record looks at one TCR beta chain sequence and its context. Method: immunoSEQ multiplex PCR; TCRdb's copy keeps in-frame clones and lacks some. The sample has under 200,000 clones, around three quarters seen once. This CDR3 has 16 amino acids. This sample is part of a study of blood T cell repertoires in COVID-19. Across the study: T cells, B-cell-depleted T cells, or PBMCs supplied cDNA or gDNA.

The gene calls are TRBV21-1 and TRBJ1-5; the table assigns TRBD1, which was not confirmed against the DNA. TRBV21-1 is deemed a pseudogene. Sequencing was done on a sample of peripheral blood. The receptor comes from a man aged 55-75 years with acute or convalescent COVID-19. DNA of the CDR3: TGTGCCAGCAGCAAAGAGAGCAGACATAGCAATCAGCCCCAGCATTTT. The encoded protein is CASSKESRHSNQPQHF.